The clone carrying this TCR beta chain turned up a few times. Its antigen is unknown. The sample belongs to a study of T cell repertoires in cytomegalovirus infection. Study-level background: In public TCR beta signatures, there were indications of both CMV infection and matching HLA type.

Whole-study results and caveats: The ex vivo response was dominated by HLA-C-restricted CMV-specific TCR beta clonotypes.

TCRdb fed the reads into MiXCR, producing one record per CDR3 protein. Here the sample spans roughly 150,000 distinct CDR3 sequences, approximately 21% being singletons. This CDR3 contains 11 residues. V dropped 1 base and J dropped 7 bases, with 3 bases sitting between them. The V gene's germline CDR1 is SGHDT and CDR2 YYEEEE. Sequencing was performed on CD8+ T cells from cultured PBMCs, taken from culture after CMV antigen stimulation. The gene calls are TRBV5-6 and TRBJ1-3, with D unclear. The source is a human donor in good health (CMV status not recorded). Some clones in this sample may be carry-over from other donors' samples. The CDR3 here is CASSLLNTIYF. The CDR3 DNA reads as TGTGCCAGCAGCTTGCTGAACACCATATATTTT.